This paragraph covers one TCR beta chain sequence. Per the original data handling: Reference gene primer amplification gave nucleated cell count estimates. Assay: immunoSEQ multiplex PCR; the TCRdb copy retains only in-frame clones and omits some. The V and J calls and the clone size are those of that table, but D and trimming were determined from the DNA. The sample includes roughly 80,000 clones, under 85% seen only once; the top ten take 9.5% to 10%. This specimen belongs to a study of blood T cell repertoires in COVID-19. Study details: Sources were T cells, B-cell-depleted T cells, or PBMCs; the material itself was cDNA or gDNA.

This CDR3 spans 15 amino acids. The trim removed 3 bases at V and 2 bases at J, leaving 7 bases unmatched. CDR1 is SQVTM, CDR2 ANQGSEA, per germline. The sequence was collected from a human donor in a cohort sampled during active COVID-19. The chain couples TRBV29-1 to TRBJ2-5; 9 bases align to TRBD1. Sequenced sample: peripheral blood. CDR3 sequence (DNA): TGCAGCGTTGACGTTCCGGGACAGGGACAAGAGACCCAGTACTTC. Its protein is CSVDVPGQGQETQYF.